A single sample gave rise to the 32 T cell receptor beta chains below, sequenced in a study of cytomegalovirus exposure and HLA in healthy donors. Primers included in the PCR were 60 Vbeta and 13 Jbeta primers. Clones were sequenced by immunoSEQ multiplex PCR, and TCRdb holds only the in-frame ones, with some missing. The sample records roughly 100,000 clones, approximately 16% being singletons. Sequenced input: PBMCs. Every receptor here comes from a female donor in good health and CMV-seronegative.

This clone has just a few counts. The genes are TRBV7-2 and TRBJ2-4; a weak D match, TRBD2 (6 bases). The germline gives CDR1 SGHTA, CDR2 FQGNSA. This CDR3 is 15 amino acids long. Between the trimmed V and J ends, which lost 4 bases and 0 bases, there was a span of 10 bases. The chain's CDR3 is CASSSQGLAKNIQYF. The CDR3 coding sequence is TGTGCCAGCAGCTCCCAGGGACTAGCCAAAAACATTCAGTACTTC.

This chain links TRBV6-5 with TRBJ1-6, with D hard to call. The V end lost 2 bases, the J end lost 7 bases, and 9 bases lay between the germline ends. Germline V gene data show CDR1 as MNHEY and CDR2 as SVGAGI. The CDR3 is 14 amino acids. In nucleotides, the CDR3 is TGTGCCAGCAGTTACGGAAACAGAAATTCACCCCTCCACTTT. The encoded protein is CASSYGNRNSPLHF.

The CDR3 protein is CASSEANPSSGYEQYF. CDR3 sequence (DNA): TGTGCCAGCAGTGAAGCGAACCCCTCTAGCGGTTACGAGCAGTACTTC. The V and J genes are TRBV6-1 and TRBJ2-7; 7 nucleotides align to TRBD2. V dropped 0 bases and J dropped 4; count of bases not matched to a gene: 9. The CDR3 has 16 amino acids. Germline values: CDR1 MNHNS, CDR2 SASEGT.

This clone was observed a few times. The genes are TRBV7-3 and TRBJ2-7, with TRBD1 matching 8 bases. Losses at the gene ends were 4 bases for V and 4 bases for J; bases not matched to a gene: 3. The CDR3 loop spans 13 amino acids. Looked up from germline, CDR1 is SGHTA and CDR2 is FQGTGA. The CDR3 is CASSYDRGYEQYF. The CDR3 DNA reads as TGTGCCAGCAGCTATGACAGGGGTTACGAGCAGTACTTC.

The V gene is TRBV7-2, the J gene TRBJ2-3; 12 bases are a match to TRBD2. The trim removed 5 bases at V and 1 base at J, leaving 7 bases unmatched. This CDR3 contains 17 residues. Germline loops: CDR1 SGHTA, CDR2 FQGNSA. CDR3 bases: TGTGCCAGCAGCCTCAAGCGACTAGCGGGAGGCACAGATACGCAGTATTTT. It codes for CASSLKRLAGGTDTQYF.

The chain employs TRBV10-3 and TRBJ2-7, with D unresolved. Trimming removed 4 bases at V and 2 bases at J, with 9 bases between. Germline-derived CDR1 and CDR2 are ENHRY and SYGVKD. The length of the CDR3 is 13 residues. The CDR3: CAISVAATYEQYF. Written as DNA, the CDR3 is TGTGCCATCAGTGTAGCAGCCACCTACGAGCAGTACTTC.

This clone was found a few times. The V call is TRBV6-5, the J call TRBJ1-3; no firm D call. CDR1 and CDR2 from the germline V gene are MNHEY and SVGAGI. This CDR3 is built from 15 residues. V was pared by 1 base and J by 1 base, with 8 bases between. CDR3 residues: CASSYFGSSGNTIYF. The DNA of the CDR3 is TGTGCCAGCAGTTACTTTGGTAGTTCTGGAAACACCATATATTTT.

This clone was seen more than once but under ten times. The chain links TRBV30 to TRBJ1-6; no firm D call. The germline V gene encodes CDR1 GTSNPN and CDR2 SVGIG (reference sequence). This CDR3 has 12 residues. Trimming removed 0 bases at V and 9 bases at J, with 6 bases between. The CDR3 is CAWSVTGSPLHF. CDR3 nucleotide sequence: TGTGCCTGGAGTGTAACGGGTTCACCCCTCCACTTT. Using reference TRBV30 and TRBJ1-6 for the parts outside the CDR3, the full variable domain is SQTIHQWPATLVQPVGSPLSLECTVEGTSNPNLYWYRQAAGRGLQLLFYSVGIGQISSEVPQNLSASRPQDRQFILSSKKLLLSDSGFYLCAWSVTGSPLHFGNGTRLTVT.

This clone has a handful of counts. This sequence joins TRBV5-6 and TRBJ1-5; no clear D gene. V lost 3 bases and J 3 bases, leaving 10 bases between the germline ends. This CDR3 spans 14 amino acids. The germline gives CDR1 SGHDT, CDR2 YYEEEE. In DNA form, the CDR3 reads TGTGCCAGCAGCTCCCTCCGACACAATCAGCCCCAGCATTTT. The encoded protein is CASSSLRHNQPQHF.

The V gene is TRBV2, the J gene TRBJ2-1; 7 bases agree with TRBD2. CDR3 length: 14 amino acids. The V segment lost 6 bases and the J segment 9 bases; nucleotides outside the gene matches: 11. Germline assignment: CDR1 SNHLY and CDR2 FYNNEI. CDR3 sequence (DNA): TGTGCCAGCAGATCGACTAGCCCGGGGTCTGAGCAGTTCTTC. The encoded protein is CASRSTSPGSEQFF.

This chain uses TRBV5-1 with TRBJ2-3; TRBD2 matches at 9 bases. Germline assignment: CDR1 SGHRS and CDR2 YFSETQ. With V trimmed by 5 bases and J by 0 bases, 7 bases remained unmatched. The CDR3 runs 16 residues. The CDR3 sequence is CASRLLAGTSTDTQYF. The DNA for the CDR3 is TGCGCCAGCAGATTGCTAGCGGGAACTAGCACAGATACGCAGTATTTT.

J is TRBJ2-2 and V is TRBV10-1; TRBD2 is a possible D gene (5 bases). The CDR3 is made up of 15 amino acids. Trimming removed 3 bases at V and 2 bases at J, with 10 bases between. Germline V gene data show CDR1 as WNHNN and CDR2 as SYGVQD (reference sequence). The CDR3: CASSDKGLNTGELFF. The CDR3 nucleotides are TGCGCCAGCAGTGATAAAGGACTCAACACCGGGGAGCTGTTTTTT.

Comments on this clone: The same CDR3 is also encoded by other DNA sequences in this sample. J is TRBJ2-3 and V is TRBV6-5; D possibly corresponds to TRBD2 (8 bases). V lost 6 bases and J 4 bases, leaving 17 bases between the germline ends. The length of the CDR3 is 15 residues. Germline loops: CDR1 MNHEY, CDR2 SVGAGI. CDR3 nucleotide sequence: TGTGCCAGCAGCCCGGGAGGGGGCTATTCAGATACGCAGTATTTT. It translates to CASSPGGGYSDTQYF.

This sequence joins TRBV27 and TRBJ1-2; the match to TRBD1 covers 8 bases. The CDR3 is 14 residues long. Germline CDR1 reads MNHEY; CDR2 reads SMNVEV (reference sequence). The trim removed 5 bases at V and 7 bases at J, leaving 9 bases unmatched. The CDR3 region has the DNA TGTGCCAGCAGTCAGCGACAGGGGACGGGTGGCTACACCTTC. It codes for CASSQRQGTGGYTF.

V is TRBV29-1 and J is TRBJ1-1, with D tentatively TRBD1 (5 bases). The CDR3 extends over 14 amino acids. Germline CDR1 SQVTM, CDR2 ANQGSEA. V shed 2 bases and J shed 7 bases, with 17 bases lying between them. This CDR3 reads CSVELPGRSNEAFF. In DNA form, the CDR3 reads TGCAGCGTTGAACTCCCAGGGCGGAGTAATGAAGCTTTCTTT.

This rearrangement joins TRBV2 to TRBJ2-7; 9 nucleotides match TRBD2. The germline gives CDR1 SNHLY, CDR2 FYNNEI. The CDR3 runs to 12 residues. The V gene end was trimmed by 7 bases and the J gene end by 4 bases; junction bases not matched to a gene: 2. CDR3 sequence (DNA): TGTGCCAGCATAGCGGGGGCTTACGAGCAGTACTTC. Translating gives CASIAGAYEQYF.

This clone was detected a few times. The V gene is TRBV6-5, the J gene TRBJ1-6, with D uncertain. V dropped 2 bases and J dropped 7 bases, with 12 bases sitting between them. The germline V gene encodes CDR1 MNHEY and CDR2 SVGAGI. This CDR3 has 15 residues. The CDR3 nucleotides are TGTGCCAGCAGTTACGAGGGTGCGAGCAATTCACCCCTCCACTTT. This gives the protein CASSYEGASNSPLHF.

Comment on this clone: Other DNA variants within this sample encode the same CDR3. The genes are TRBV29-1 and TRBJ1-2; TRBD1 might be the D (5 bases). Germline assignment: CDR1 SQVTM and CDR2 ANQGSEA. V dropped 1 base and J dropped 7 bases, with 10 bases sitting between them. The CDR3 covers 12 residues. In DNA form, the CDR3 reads TGCAGCGTTGAAGGCTGGGGCGGTGGCTACACCTTC. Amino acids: CSVEGWGGGYTF.

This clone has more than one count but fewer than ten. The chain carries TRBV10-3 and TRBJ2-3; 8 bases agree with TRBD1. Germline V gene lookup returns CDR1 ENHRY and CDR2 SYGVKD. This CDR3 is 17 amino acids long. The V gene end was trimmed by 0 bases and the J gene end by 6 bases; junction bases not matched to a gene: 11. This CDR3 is CAISESDRASDRDTQYF. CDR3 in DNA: TGTGCCATCAGTGAGTCGGACAGGGCCTCGGACCGGGATACGCAGTATTTT.

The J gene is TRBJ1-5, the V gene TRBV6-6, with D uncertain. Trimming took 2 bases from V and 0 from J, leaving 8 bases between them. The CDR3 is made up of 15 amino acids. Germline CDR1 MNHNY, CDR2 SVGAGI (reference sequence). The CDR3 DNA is TGTGCCAGCAGTTACGCAGAATATAGCAATCAGCCCCAGCATTTT. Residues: CASSYAEYSNQPQHF.

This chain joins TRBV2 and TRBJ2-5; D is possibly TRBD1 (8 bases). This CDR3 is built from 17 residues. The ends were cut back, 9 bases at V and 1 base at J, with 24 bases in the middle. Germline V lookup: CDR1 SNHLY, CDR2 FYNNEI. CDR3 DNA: TGTGCCAGAGGGGAGGGGGGGGTAGACAGGGGCCAAGAGACCCAGTACTTC. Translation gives CARGEGGVDRGQETQYF.

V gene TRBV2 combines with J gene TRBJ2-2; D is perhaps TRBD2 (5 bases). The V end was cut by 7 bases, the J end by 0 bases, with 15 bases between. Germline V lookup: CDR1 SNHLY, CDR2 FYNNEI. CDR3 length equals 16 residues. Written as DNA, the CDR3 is TGTGCCAGCATGATACGGACTCCCTCGAACACCGGGGAGCTGTTTTTT. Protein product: CASMIRTPSNTGELFF.

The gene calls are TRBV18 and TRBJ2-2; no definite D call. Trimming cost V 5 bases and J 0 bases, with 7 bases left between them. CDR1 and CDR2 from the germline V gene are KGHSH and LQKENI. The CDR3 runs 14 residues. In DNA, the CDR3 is TGTGCCAGCTCAGGTCTAACGAACACCGGGGAGCTGTTTTTT. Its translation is CASSGLTNTGELFF.

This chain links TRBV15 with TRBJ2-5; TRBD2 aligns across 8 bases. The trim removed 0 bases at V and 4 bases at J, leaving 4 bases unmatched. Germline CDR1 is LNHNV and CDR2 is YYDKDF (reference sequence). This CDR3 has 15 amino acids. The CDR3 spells CATSRDGGLGETQYF. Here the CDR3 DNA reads TGTGCCACCAGCAGAGATGGGGGACTAGGAGAGACCCAGTACTTC.

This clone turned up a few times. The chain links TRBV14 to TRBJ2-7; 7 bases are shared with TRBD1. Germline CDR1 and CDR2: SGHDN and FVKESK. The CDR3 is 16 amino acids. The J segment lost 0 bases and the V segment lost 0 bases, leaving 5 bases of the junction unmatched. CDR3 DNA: TGTGCCAGCAGCCAAGATCTTACAGGGGCCTCCTACGAGCAGTACTTC. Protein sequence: CASSQDLTGASYEQYF.

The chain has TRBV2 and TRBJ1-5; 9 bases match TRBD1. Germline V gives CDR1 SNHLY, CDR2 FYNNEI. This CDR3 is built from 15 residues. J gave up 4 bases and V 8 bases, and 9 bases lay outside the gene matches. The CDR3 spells CASSILDRGNQPQHF. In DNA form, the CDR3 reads TGTGCCAGCTCCATACTGGACAGGGGTAATCAGCCCCAGCATTTT.

CDR3 region: CASSQGSLTETQYF. As DNA, the CDR3 is TGCGCCAGCAGCCAAGGGAGCCTAACGGAGACCCAGTACTTC. V and J are TRBV4-1 and TRBJ2-5; D is undetermined. Per the germline V gene, CDR1 is MGHRA and CDR2 is YSYEKL. V was clipped by 1 base and J by 5 bases, with 11 bases between them. This CDR3 is built from 14 residues.

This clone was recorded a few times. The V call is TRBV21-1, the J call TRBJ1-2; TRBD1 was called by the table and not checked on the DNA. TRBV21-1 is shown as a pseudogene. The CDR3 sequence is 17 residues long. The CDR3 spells CASSKGRRTGHNYGYTF. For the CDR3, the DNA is TGTGCCAGCAGCAAAGGTAGGAGGACAGGGCATAACTATGGCTACACCTTC.

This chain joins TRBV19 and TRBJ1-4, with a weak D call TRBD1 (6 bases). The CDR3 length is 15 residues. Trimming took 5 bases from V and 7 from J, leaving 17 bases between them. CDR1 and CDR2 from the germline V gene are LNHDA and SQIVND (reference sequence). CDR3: CASSEVGQMGEKLFF. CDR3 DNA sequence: TGTGCCAGTAGTGAAGTGGGACAAATGGGTGAAAAACTGTTTTTT.

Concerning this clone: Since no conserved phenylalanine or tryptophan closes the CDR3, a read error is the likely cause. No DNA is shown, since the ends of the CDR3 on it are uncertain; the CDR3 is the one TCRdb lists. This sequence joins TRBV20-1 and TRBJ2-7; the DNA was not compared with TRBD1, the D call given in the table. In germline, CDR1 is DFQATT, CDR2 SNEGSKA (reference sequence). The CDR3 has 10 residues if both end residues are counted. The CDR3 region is CSARTRDRKI.

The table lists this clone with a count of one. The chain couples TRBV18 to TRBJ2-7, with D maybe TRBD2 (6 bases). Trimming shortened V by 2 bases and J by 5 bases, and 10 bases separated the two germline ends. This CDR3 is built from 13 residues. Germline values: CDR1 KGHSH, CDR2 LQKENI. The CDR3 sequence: CASSPGGIHEQYF. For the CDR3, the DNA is TGTGCCAGCTCACCAGGAGGGATTCACGAGCAGTACTTC.

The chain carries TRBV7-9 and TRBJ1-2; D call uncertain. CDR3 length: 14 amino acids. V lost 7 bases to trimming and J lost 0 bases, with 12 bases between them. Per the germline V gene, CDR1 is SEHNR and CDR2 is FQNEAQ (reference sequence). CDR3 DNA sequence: TGTGCCAGCACCAGGACGGGAGCTAACTATGGCTACACCTTC. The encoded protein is CASTRTGANYGYTF.